A single sample gave rise to the 29 T cell receptor beta chains below, sequenced in a study of CD8 T cells in ankylosing spondylitis. TCRdb called the 5' RACE reads again in MiXCR, with one record for every CDR3 protein. The table has some 16,000 distinct CDR3 sequences, roughly 8.2% seen once. The sequenced sample consisted of blood. All receptors come from a male donor with ankylosing spondylitis or in good health (not recorded which).

This clonotype was recorded a few times. CDR3 sequence reads: CASSSPGQPSLEAFF. CDR3 nucleotides: TGTGCCAGCAGTTCCCCTGGGCAGCCGAGCCTTGAAGCTTTCTTT. The genes are TRBV28 and TRBJ1-1; the D is unclear. Per germline, CDR1 MDHEN and CDR2 SYDVKM. The CDR3 runs to 15 residues. Trimming took off 4 bases at V and 7 bases at J, with 19 bases between the two ends.

The V and J genes are TRBV18 and TRBJ2-6, with a weak D call TRBD1 (6 bases). Between the trimmed V and J ends, which lost 3 bases and 0 bases, there was a span of 12 bases. The V gene's germline CDR1 is KGHSH and CDR2 LQKENI. This CDR3 is built from 17 residues. The CDR3 protein is CASSPKDRASGANVLTF. The CDR3, as DNA: TGTGCCAGCTCACCTAAGGACAGAGCCTCTGGGGCCAACGTCCTGACTTTC.

V is TRBV7-6 and J is TRBJ2-2; tentative D call: TRBD2 (5 bases). Germline V gene data show CDR1 as SGHVS and CDR2 as FNYEAQ. The V end was cut by 5 bases, the J end by 7 bases, with 14 bases between. CDR3 length: 14 residues. CDR3 DNA: TGTGCCAGCAGCCCTCGTCCAGAGGGCGGGGAGCTGTTTTTT. Amino acid sequence: CASSPRPEGGELFF.

This clonotype has at least ten counts. This sequence joins TRBV6-4 and TRBJ2-1; 9 bases line up with TRBD2. This CDR3 is 16 amino acids long. With 2 bases clipped from V and 0 bases from J, the junction kept 2 bases outside the gene matches. From germline, CDR1 is MRHNA and CDR2 SNTAGT. The CDR3 loop reads CASSDLSGGSYNEQFF. Written as DNA, the CDR3 is TGTGCCAGCAGTGACCTTAGCGGGGGCTCCTACAATGAGCAGTTCTTC.

This clonotype came up many times. The chain links TRBV12-3 or TRBV12-4 to TRBJ1-6, with 10 nucleotides matching TRBD1. V trimming: 6 bases; J trimming: 9 bases; junction bases outside the gene matches: 5. The CDR3 is 14 residues long. The CDR3 sequence is CASSLGQGGSPLHF. DNA of the CDR3: TGTGCCAGCAGCCTTGGACAGGGGGGTTCACCCCTCCACTTT.

This clonotype was seen a few times. This chain connects TRBV20-1 to TRBJ1-1, with unresolved D. CDR1 and CDR2 (germline): DFQATT, SNEGSKA (reference sequence). Trimming removed 5 bases from V and 1 base from J, with 11 bases in between. The CDR3 runs to 13 residues. CDR3 sequence: CSAWVFENTEAFF. The CDR3 coding sequence is TGCAGTGCTTGGGTTTTTGAGAACACTGAAGCTTTCTTT.

The table lists this clonotype with many counts. J is TRBJ1-6 and V is TRBV20-1; a possible D gene is TRBD1 (5 bases). The CDR3 is made up of 13 amino acids. Germline loops: CDR1 DFQATT, CDR2 SNEGSKA (reference sequence). V was shortened by 4 bases and J by 7 bases, with 11 bases between the two germline ends. CDR3 sequence: CSAMPGLNSPLHF. The CDR3 DNA follows: TGCAGTGCTATGCCGGGACTCAATTCACCCCTCCACTTT.

V usage is TRBV25-1 and J usage is TRBJ2-7; D not certain. The CDR3 has 15 residues. Per germline, CDR1 MGHDK and CDR2 SYGVNS. Trimming took off 1 base at V and 0 bases at J, with 10 bases between the two ends. As DNA, the CDR3 is TGTGCCAGCAGTGAATTGGGCACCACCTCCTACGAGCAGTACGTC. As protein: CASSELGTTSYEQYV.

Ten or more counts support this clonotype. J is TRBJ2-7 and V is TRBV5-1; 11 bases align to TRBD2. The CDR3 covers 15 residues. Germline V gene lookup returns CDR1 SGHRS and CDR2 YFSETQ. Losses at the gene ends were 1 base for V and 3 bases for J; bases not matched to a gene: 3. The CDR3 DNA follows: TGCGCCAGCAGCTTGCCCGGGACTAGCGGCTACGAGCAGTACTTC. It yields the protein CASSLPGTSGYEQYF.

This clonotype was recorded at least ten times. The CDR3 region has the DNA TGCAGTGCTAACACGGGTTTCCCCACAGATACGCAGTATTTT. As protein: CSANTGFPTDTQYF. V and J are TRBV20-1 and TRBJ2-3; D gene unclear. The V gene lost 4 bases and the J gene lost 2 bases, with 13 bases spanning the gap. This CDR3 spans 14 amino acids. CDR1 DFQATT and CDR2 SNEGSKA come from the germline V gene (reference sequence).

The CDR3 spells CASRSHGAPNEQFF. CDR3 bases: TGTGCCAGCAGATCCCACGGAGCCCCAAATGAGCAGTTCTTC. V is TRBV28 and J is TRBJ2-1; D unclear. This CDR3 is built from 14 residues. V was trimmed by 6 bases and J by 7 bases, leaving 16 bases between them. The germline V gene has CDR1 MDHEN and CDR2 SYDVKM.

This sequence joins TRBV7-2 and TRBJ2-5, with D perhaps matching TRBD1 or TRBD2 (5 bases each). There are 14 residues in the CDR3. Germline assignment: CDR1 SGHTA and CDR2 FQGNSA. V was trimmed by 4 bases and J by 2 bases, leaving 11 bases between them. The CDR3 sequence is CASSSSGAQETQYF. In DNA form, the CDR3 reads TGTGCCAGCAGCTCATCCGGGGCTCAAGAGACCCAGTACTTC.

This clonotype was recorded many times. The chain combines TRBV20-1 with TRBJ2-3; D perhaps matches TRBD2 (6 bases). Germline loops: CDR1 DFQATT, CDR2 SNEGSKA (reference sequence). The germline V and J ends were trimmed by 3 bases and 5 bases, with 9 bases remaining between them. The length of the CDR3 is 12 residues. The CDR3 DNA is TGCAGTGCTAGCCAGGGAGGAGATACGCAGTATTTT. Translation: CSASQGGDTQYF.

This clonotype was counted between two and nine times. This chain links TRBV6-6 with TRBJ1-3; a weak D match, TRBD1 (6 bases). Trimming removed 7 bases from V and 8 bases from J, with 18 bases in between. Germline V CDR1 and CDR2: MNHNY, SVGAGI (reference sequence). The CDR3 has 14 amino acids. The DNA for the CDR3 is TGTGCCAGCATTGCGGGGGCGGGAAGACACACCATATATTTT. It is translated as CASIAGAGRHTIYF.

This clonotype was seen repeatedly, ten times or more. The gene calls are TRBV11-2 and TRBJ2-2; TRBD2 aligns across 8 bases. The trim removed 5 bases at V and 5 bases at J, leaving 7 bases unmatched. This CDR3 is built from 15 residues. Germline V CDR1 and CDR2: SGHAT, FQNNGV. This CDR3 reads CASSLERGSTGELFF. The CDR3 region has the DNA TGTGCCAGCAGCCTCGAGCGGGGGTCGACCGGGGAGCTGTTTTTT.

A few counts support this clonotype. V is TRBV5-5 and J is TRBJ2-7; 7 bases align to TRBD2. Germline loops: CDR1 SGHKS, CDR2 YYEKEE (reference sequence). The CDR3 length is 14 residues. Unmatched junction bases numbered 10, after V lost 4 bases and J lost 6 bases. In DNA, the CDR3 is TGTGCCAGCAGCCTAAGTCCGGGGGGTCTCGAGCAGTACTTC. Residues: CASSLSPGGLEQYF.

This clonotype was counted between two and nine times. The V and J genes are TRBV29-1 and TRBJ2-3; D may be TRBD2 (6 bases). In germline, CDR1 is SQVTM, CDR2 ANQGSEA. The CDR3 consists of 14 residues. Trimming took 6 bases from V and 0 from J, leaving 13 bases between them. The chain's CDR3 is CSVAGLPSTDTQYF. In DNA, the CDR3 is TGCAGCGTCGCTGGACTACCCAGCACAGATACGCAGTATTTT.

A few counts support this clonotype. V is TRBV20-1 and J is TRBJ2-2; no clear D gene. This CDR3 spans 13 amino acids. V was pared by 3 bases and J by 7 bases, with 12 bases between. Germline V gene data show CDR1 as DFQATT and CDR2 as SNEGSKA (reference sequence). CDR3 sequence reads: CSASVHHGGELFF. In DNA, the CDR3 is TGCAGTGCTAGCGTACACCATGGCGGGGAGCTGTTTTTT.

The chain combines TRBV28 with TRBJ2-7; D call uncertain. CDR1 is MDHEN and CDR2 is SYDVKM in the germline V gene. The CDR3 extends over 13 amino acids. V lost 3 bases and J 0 bases, leaving 6 bases between the germline ends. CDR3 in DNA: TGTGCCAGCAGTTTTCCGAGCTCCTACGAGCAGTACTTC. Residues: CASSFPSSYEQYF.

The sample holds many counts of this clonotype. The chain combines TRBV12-3 or TRBV12-4 with TRBJ1-1; no reliable D call. The CDR3 extends over 13 amino acids. V gave up 1 base and J gave up 3 bases, with 6 bases separating them. Here the CDR3 reads CASSLGADTEAFF. As DNA, the CDR3 is TGTGCCAGCAGTTTAGGGGCCGACACTGAAGCTTTCTTT.

This clonotype was recorded many times. CDR3 region: CSVPAGIYNEQFF. The DNA for the CDR3 is TGCAGCGTTCCAGCGGGAATTTACAATGAGCAGTTCTTC. The chain couples TRBV29-1 to TRBJ2-1; 7 nucleotides align to TRBD2. Losses at the gene ends were 5 bases for V and 4 bases for J; bases not matched to a gene: 5. The germline CDR1 and CDR2 sequences are SQVTM and ANQGSEA. The CDR3 has 13 amino acids.

The gene calls are TRBV7-9 and TRBJ2-3; D is ambiguous. In germline, CDR1 is SEHNR, CDR2 FQNEAQ (reference sequence). The CDR3 is 13 amino acids. V was clipped by 0 bases and J by 0 bases, with 1 base between them. Written as DNA, the CDR3 is TGTGCCAGCAGCTTAGCTAGCACAGATACGCAGTATTTT. This sequence encodes CASSLASTDTQYF.

There are many counts of this clonotype. The genes are TRBV20-1 and TRBJ2-1; D remains ambiguous. This CDR3 is 12 amino acids long. The V end was cut by 6 bases, the J end by 2 bases, with 8 bases between. Germline CDR1 DFQATT, CDR2 SNEGSKA (reference sequence). Here the CDR3 DNA reads TGCAGTGCCACTCGGGCCTACAATGAGCAGTTCTTC. Translation gives CSATRAYNEQFF.

This clonotype was recorded at least ten times. V and J are TRBV20-1 and TRBJ2-1; 13 nucleotides align to TRBD2. V shed 6 bases, J shed 3 bases, and the junction held 11 bases outside the gene matches. This CDR3 comprises 17 residues. Per the germline V gene, CDR1 is DFQATT and CDR2 is SNEGSKA (reference sequence). CDR3 residues: CSASKGLAGNYYNEQFF. As DNA, the CDR3 is TGCAGTGCGAGCAAGGGACTAGCGGGAAATTACTACAATGAGCAGTTCTTC.

This clonotype appeared many times. The chain carries TRBV7-2 and TRBJ2-1, with D perhaps TRBD1 (5 bases). Per germline, CDR1 SGHTA and CDR2 FQGNSA. The CDR3 length is 14 residues. V dropped 1 base and J dropped 4 bases, with 8 bases sitting between them. CDR3 DNA sequence: TGTGCCAGCAGCTTAGGGCAGGGATACAATGAGCAGTTCTTC. Protein sequence: CASSLGQGYNEQFF. The whole variable domain, remainder taken from reference TRBV7-2 and TRBJ2-1, is GAGVSQSPSNKVTEKGKDVELRCDPISGHTALYWYRQSLGQGLEFLIYFQGNSAPDKSGLPSDRFSAERTGGSVSTLTIQRTQQEDSAVYLCASSLGQGYNEQFFGPGTRLTVL.

This clonotype is deemed medium-sized (0.01 to 0.1%). V is TRBV20-1 and J is TRBJ2-3, with 7 bases that match TRBD2. Per germline, CDR1 DFQATT and CDR2 SNEGSKA (reference sequence). The CDR3 has 16 residues. Losses at the gene ends were 1 base for V and 5 bases for J; bases not matched to a gene: 12. DNA of the CDR3: TGCAGTGCTAGAGCCCCCCTGGGCGGGGGAGTAGATACGCAGTATTTT. It specifies CSARAPLGGGVDTQYF.

This clonotype was seen repeatedly, ten times or more. This sequence joins TRBV5-1 and TRBJ2-5; no reliable D call. CDR3 length: 14 residues. CDR1 is SGHRS, CDR2 YFSETQ, per germline. The ends were cut back, 5 bases at V and 2 bases at J, with 13 bases in the middle. In DNA, the CDR3 is TGCGCCAGCAGGCCCCGTAATCCACAAGAGACCCAGTACTTC. It translates to CASRPRNPQETQYF.

V gene TRBV5-6 combines with J gene TRBJ2-2; D is possibly TRBD2 (7 bases). Germline loops: CDR1 SGHDT, CDR2 YYEEEE. V was pared by 3 bases and J by 3 bases, with 15 bases between. There are 16 residues in the CDR3. CDR3 nucleotides: TGTGCCAGCAGCTCCTGGACTAGGGGGTACACCGGGGAGCTGTTTTTT. Translating it yields CASSSWTRGYTGELFF.

This clonotype was detected ten times or more. J is TRBJ1-1 and V is TRBV2; no clear D gene. The CDR3 covers 13 residues. V shed 6 bases and J shed 1 base, with 9 bases lying between them. Germline-derived CDR1 and CDR2 are SNHLY and FYNNEI. The CDR3 DNA reads TGTGCCAGCAGGACTCAGAAGAACACTGAAGCTTTCTTT. Its protein product is CASRTQKNTEAFF. Using reference TRBV2 and TRBJ1-1 for the parts outside the CDR3, the full variable domain is EPEVTQTPSHQVTQMGQEVILRCVPISNHLYFYWYRQILGQKVEFLVSFYNNEISEKSEIFDDQFSVERPDGSNFTLKIRSTKLEDSAMYFCASRTQKNTEAFFGQGTRLTVV.